Shown below are 22 T cell receptor beta chains from a single sample sequenced in a study of blood T cells in healthy people across ages. The use of a sample-barcoded 5' primer and a J-beta primer mix characterized a second PCR of roughly 6 to 11 cycles. In TCRdb, the 5' RACE reads were re-called with MiXCR into one record per CDR3 protein. Of 800,000 or so distinct CDR3 sequences in the sample, around 45% are singletons; the top ten hold less than 20%. Material for sequencing was blood. The receptors were sampled from a man aged 80 or over in good health.

This clonotype was detected only a few times. The chain uses TRBV28 and TRBJ1-6, with a tentative D call TRBD1 (6 bases). This CDR3 contains 14 residues. V was shortened by 3 bases and J by 10 bases, with 13 bases between the two germline ends. Germline-derived CDR1 and CDR2 are MDHEN and SYDVKM. CDR3 sequence reads: CASSFGGRGSPLHF. The CDR3 DNA follows: TGTGCCAGCAGTTTCGGGGGGCGAGGATCACCCCTCCACTTT.

V gene TRBV7-2 combines with J gene TRBJ2-1; D remains ambiguous. V lost 5 bases and J lost 0, with 11 bases in between. Per germline, CDR1 SGHTA and CDR2 FQGNSA. The CDR3 is 15 amino acids. CDR3 bases: TGTGCCAGCAGCGTCCGGTACGACTCCTACAATGAGCAGTTCTTC. It translates to CASSVRYDSYNEQFF.

A word on this clonotype: A read error may explain this, as a much larger clone is one base away. The J gene is TRBJ2-1, the V gene TRBV4-3; either TRBD1 or TRBD2 may supply D (5 bases each). The closer fit of TRBJ2-7 to the DNA end suggests the J call may be wrong. The CDR3 length is 17 residues. In germline, CDR1 is LGHNA, CDR2 YSLEER. Here the CDR3 reads CASSQDLWGSSYNEQYF. For the CDR3, the DNA is TGCGCCAGCAGCCAAGATCTCTGGGGGAGCTCCTACAATGAGCAGTACTTC.

The V and J genes are TRBV29-1 and TRBJ1-5; D possibly corresponds to TRBD1 (6 bases). Germline CDR1 SQVTM, CDR2 ANQGSEA. The CDR3 length is 17 residues. V was clipped by 4 bases and J by 4 bases, with 23 bases between them. DNA of the CDR3: TGCAGCGTTGCCGGTACGGCAGGGGCCCTTGGAAATCAGCCCCAGCATTTT. As protein: CSVAGTAGALGNQPQHF.

J is TRBJ2-1 and V is TRBV5-1; TRBD2 agrees at 9 bases. The DNA end is a closer match to TRBJ2-7, so the J assignment may be wrong. Germline CDR1 SGHRS, CDR2 YFSETQ. The CDR3 length is 16 residues. The CDR3 region is CASSLGSGGSYNEQYF. DNA for the CDR3: TGCGCCAGCAGCTTAGGTAGCGGGGGCTCCTACAATGAGCAGTACTTC.

V usage is TRBV20-1 and J usage is TRBJ2-7; D gene ambiguous. V was trimmed by 0 bases and J by 0 bases, leaving 6 bases between them. There are 13 residues in the CDR3. In germline, CDR1 is DFQATT, CDR2 SNEGSKA (reference sequence). The CDR3: CSARDESSYEQYF. The CDR3 DNA sequence: TGCAGTGCTAGAGACGAAAGCTCCTACGAGCAGTACTTC.

The chain couples TRBV15 to TRBJ1-5; 7 positions match TRBD1. Germline lookup yields CDR1 LNHNV and CDR2 YYDKDF (reference sequence). This CDR3 contains 17 residues. With 0 bases clipped from V and 4 bases from J, the junction kept 9 bases outside the gene matches. CDR3 residues: CATSRDPPTGTNQPQHF. The CDR3 nucleotides read TGTGCCACCAGCAGAGACCCCCCGACAGGGACGAATCAGCCCCAGCATTTT.

Note on this clonotype: One end of the junction does not line up with germline, which may come from a read error. This chain joins TRBV20-1 and TRBJ2-1, with TRBD2 matching over 8 bases. Germline CDR1 is DFQATT and CDR2 is SNEGSKA (reference sequence). The CDR3 is 16 residues long. CDR3 protein: CSARDLLAGAYNVQFF. In DNA form, the CDR3 reads TGCAGTGCTAGAGATCTGCTAGCGGGCGCCTACAATGTGCAGTTCTTC.

With regard to this clonotype: This is likely a read error, given that the CDR3 carries no conserved phenylalanine or tryptophan at its end. The DNA is omitted, as the CDR3 cannot be located on it reliably, and the CDR3 follows TCRdb's listing. The V gene is TRBV21-1, the J gene TRBJ2-4. TRBV21-1 is a pseudogene. From its first to its last residue, the CDR3 has 16 amino acids. CDR3 sequence: CASSLRTVASQKHSVL.

V gene TRBV30 combines with J gene TRBJ2-5; TRBD2 aligns across 10 bases. The CDR3 has 15 amino acids. Trimming removed 2 bases from V and 11 bases from J; junction bases left unmatched: 14. Germline-derived CDR1 and CDR2 are GTSNPN and SVGIG (reference sequence). CDR3 protein: CAWSSLAGVNNEQYF. DNA for the CDR3: TGTGCCTGGAGTAGCCTAGCGGGAGTGAACAATGAGCAGTACTTC. The entire variable domain, with the rest obtained from reference TRBV30 and TRBJ2-5, is as follows: SQTIHQWPATLVQPVGSPLSLECTVEGTSNPNLYWYRQAAGRGLQLLFYSVGIGQISSEVPQNLSASRPQDRQFILSSKKLLLSDSGFYLCAWSSLAGVNNEQYFGPGTRLLVL.

V is TRBV7-6 and J is TRBJ2-3, with TRBD1 identical over 10 bases. The CDR3 has 17 residues. V lost 5 bases, J lost 3 bases, and 11 bases stayed unmatched. Per germline, CDR1 SGHVS and CDR2 FNYEAQ. The CDR3 loop is CASSASGTGAWTDTQYF. DNA for the CDR3: TGTGCCAGCAGCGCCTCCGGGACAGGGGCTTGGACAGATACGCAGTATTTT.

This clonotype appeared once. The chain recombines TRBV10-3 with TRBJ2-5, with D maybe TRBD1 (6 bases). There are 16 residues in the CDR3. V was trimmed by 0 bases and J by 2 bases, leaving 13 bases between them. Germline V gene data show CDR1 as ENHRY and CDR2 as SYGVKD. The CDR3: CAISESIRQGQETQYF. Here the CDR3 DNA reads TGTGCCATCAGTGAGTCGATCCGTCAGGGGCAAGAGACCCAGTACTTC.

The CDR3, as DNA: TGTGCCAGCAGAGGAGCTGGACAGGGAAGCGAGCAGTACTTC. Its translation: CASRGAGQGSEQYF. This chain links TRBV2 with TRBJ2-7; 8 positions agree with TRBD1. Germline CDR1 SNHLY, CDR2 FYNNEI. V was clipped by 6 bases and J by 6 bases; unmatched bases: 10. This CDR3 contains 14 residues.

This clonotype was observed at least ten times. Sequence at one end of the junction differs from germline and may be a read error. This chain uses TRBV12-3 or TRBV12-4 with TRBJ2-3; 8 bases line up with TRBD2. This CDR3 region has 16 residues. The CDR3 is CASSLGGRPSTDTQYF. Written as DNA, the CDR3 is TGCGCCAGCAGCTTGGGCGGGAGGCCTTCGACAGATACGCAGTATTTT.

The V gene is TRBV9, the J gene TRBJ1-2; possibly TRBD1 for D (6 bases). Trimming cost V 3 bases and J 6 bases, with 18 bases left between them. The CDR3 spans 15 residues. CDR1 is SGDLS, CDR2 YYNGEE, per germline. The DNA for the CDR3 is TGTGCCAGCAGCGCTCGGGACACAAGACGGAATGGCTACACCTTC. Translating it yields CASSARDTRRNGYTF.

This clonotype was counted only a few times. The chain joins TRBV9 to TRBJ2-3; D ambiguous. V shed 0 bases and J shed 2 bases, with 7 bases lying between them. The germline CDR1 and CDR2 sequences are SGDLS and YYNGEE. The CDR3 has 14 residues. In DNA form, the CDR3 reads TGTGCCAGCAGCGTAGCGGACCCCACAGATACGCAGTATTTT. It specifies CASSVADPTDTQYF.

Only a few counts were recorded for this clonotype. The chain recombines TRBV5-1 with TRBJ2-1; D possibly corresponds to TRBD1 (6 bases). V lost 0 bases and J 0 bases, leaving 13 bases between the germline ends. CDR1 is SGHRS and CDR2 is YFSETQ in the germline V gene. This CDR3 comprises 17 residues. CDR3 coding DNA: TGCGCCAGCAGCTTGGGTTTGGTACAGGGCTCCTACAATGAGCAGTTCTTC. It is translated as CASSLGLVQGSYNEQFF.

The J gene is TRBJ2-3, the V gene TRBV6-5; the D is unclear. This CDR3 has 12 amino acids. The V gene lost 6 bases and the J gene lost 11 bases, with 15 bases spanning the gap. Germline CDR1 reads MNHEY; CDR2 reads SVGAGI. CDR3 DNA: TGTGCCAGCAGACCTCTGGACGGAGAGCAGTATTTT. Its protein is CASRPLDGEQYF.

The gene calls are TRBV10-3 and TRBJ2-3; 7 bases align to TRBD1. CDR3 size: 16 residues. Trimming took 3 bases from V and 7 from J; bases not matched to a gene: 13. Looked up from germline, CDR1 is ENHRY and CDR2 is SYGVKD. CDR3 DNA sequence: TGTGCCATCAGTGAACCCCCGGGACAGTGGCGCAATACGCAGTATTTT. Encoded protein: CAISEPPGQWRNTQYF.

The J gene is TRBJ1-2, the V gene TRBV10-3; the D gene is possibly TRBD1 (5 bases). CDR3 length: 14 residues. The germline CDR1 and CDR2 sequences are ENHRY and SYGVKD. Trimming removed 2 bases at V and 2 bases at J, with 9 bases between. CDR3 region: CAISEVWDNYGYTF. For the CDR3, the DNA is TGTGCCATCAGTGAGGTTTGGGACAACTATGGCTACACCTTC.

This clonotype occurred a few times. This chain's CDR3 is CASSAGQSNEQFF. The CDR3 DNA is TGTGCCAGCAGCGCCGGACAGAGCAATGAGCAGTTCTTC. The chain has TRBV7-2 and TRBJ2-1, with D perhaps TRBD1 (6 bases). Germline loops: CDR1 SGHTA, CDR2 FQGNSA. V lost 5 bases, J lost 6 bases, and 11 bases lay in between. The CDR3 runs 13 residues. Full variable domain (missing parts from reference TRBV7-2 and TRBJ2-1): GAGVSQSPSNKVTEKGKDVELRCDPISGHTALYWYRQSLGQGLEFLIYFQGNSAPDKSGLPSDRFSAERTGGSVSTLTIQRTQQEDSAVYLCASSAGQSNEQFFGPGTRLTVL.

In its sample, this clonotype was seen many times. This chain's CDR3 is CASSKVGGGIYEQYF. CDR3 nucleotides: TGTGCCAGCAGCAAAGTGGGGGGCGGAATCTACGAGCAGTACTTC. The chain recombines TRBV2 with TRBJ2-7, with D tentatively TRBD1 or TRBD2 (6 bases each). The CDR3 totals 15 residues. V gave up 6 bases and J gave up 3 bases, with 18 bases separating them. Per germline, CDR1 SNHLY and CDR2 FYNNEI.